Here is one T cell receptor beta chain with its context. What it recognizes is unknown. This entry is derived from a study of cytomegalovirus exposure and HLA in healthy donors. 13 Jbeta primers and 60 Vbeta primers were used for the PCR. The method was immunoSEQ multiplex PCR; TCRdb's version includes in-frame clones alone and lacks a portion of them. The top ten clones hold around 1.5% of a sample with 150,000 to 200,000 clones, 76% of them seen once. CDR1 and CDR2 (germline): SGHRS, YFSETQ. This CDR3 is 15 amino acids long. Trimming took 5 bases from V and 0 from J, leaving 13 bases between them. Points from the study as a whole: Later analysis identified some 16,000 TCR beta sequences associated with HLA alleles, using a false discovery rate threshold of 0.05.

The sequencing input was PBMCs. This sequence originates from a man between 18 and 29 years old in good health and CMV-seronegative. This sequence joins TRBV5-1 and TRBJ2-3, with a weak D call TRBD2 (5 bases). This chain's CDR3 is CASRQAAASTDTQYF. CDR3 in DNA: TGCGCCAGCAGACAAGCGGCGGCTAGCACAGATACGCAGTATTTT.